These T cell receptor beta chains were read from a single sample in a study of naive and memory T cell subsets. TCRdb fed the UMI-ligation and nested PCR reads into MiXCR, producing one record per CDR3 protein. The sample has 70,000 to 95,000 distinct CDR3 sequences; about 7% are singletons. What was sequenced was central memory CD4+ T cells from blood. Receptors were obtained from a human donor in good health. CDR3s include the opening cysteine and the closing phenylalanine or tryptophan. The D gene is left open where the match is weak. Some rows mark clone size as missing; the rest say once, few, many or name a class of expanded clone.

>many|.|TRBV7-9|TRBJ1-4
TGTGCCAGCAGCTTAGTCGGGACCCCTAATGAAAAACTGTTTTTT
CASSLVGTPNEKLFF
>many|.|TRBV6-2/TRBV6-3|TRBJ1-2
TGTGCCAGCAGTTACGATTCGGTGGCAATCCATAACTATGGCTACACCTTC
CASSYDSVAIHNYGYTF
>many|TRBD1|TRBV20-1|TRBJ1-5
TGCAGTGCTAGATACGGGACAGGGGGCCGATATTGGAATCAGCCCCAGCATTTT
CSARYGTGGRYWNQPQHF
>many|.|TRBV5-5|TRBJ1-5
TGTGCCAGCAGCTTGGCACCCCAGACAAATCAGCCCCAGCATTTT
CASSLAPQTNQPQHF
>many|.|TRBV7-3|TRBJ1-6
TGTGCCAGCAGCAATGGGCCCAATTCACCCCTCCACTTT
CASSNGPNSPLHF
>.|TRBD1|TRBV27|TRBJ2-7
TGTGCCAGCAGTTTAGACCCCCCTGGAACAGGGGGCTACGAGCAGTACTTC
CASSLDPPGTGGYEQYF
>.|.|TRBV14|TRBJ2-3
TGTGCCAGCAGCCAAGATCTAGGGGCAGATACGCAGTATTTT
CASSQDLGADTQYF
>many|TRBD1|TRBV6-5|TRBJ1-5
TGTGCCAGCAGTCCCAGGACAGGCGCGAGCAATCAGCCCCAGCATTTT
CASSPRTGASNQPQHF
>many|TRBD1|TRBV2|TRBJ1-2
TGTGCCCGAGGACAGGGGAGTAACTATGGCTACACCTTC
CARGQGSNYGYTF
>many|.|TRBV6-5|TRBJ1-6
TGTGCCAGCAGCCCTCGCTCGGGGGGACTGTCGGATTCACCCCTCCACTTT
CASSPRSGGLSDSPLHF
>many|.|TRBV6-5|TRBJ1-1
TGTGCCAGCAGTTACTCCGGGCCTGGGACACCGAACACTGAAGCTTTCTTT
CASSYSGPGTPNTEAFF
>few|.|TRBV6-1|TRBJ2-7
TGTGCCAGCAGGCGTGATGTAAGGGTGGGCGACGAGCAGTACTTC
CASRRDVRVGDEQYF
>few|.|TRBV7-6|TRBJ2-7
TGTGCCAGCAGCACCCTCAAGGGCTCCTACGAGCAGTACTTC
CASSTLKGSYEQYF
>.|TRBD2|TRBV7-2|TRBJ2-1
TGTGCCAGCAGCCGAGCCCCTAGCGGGCCCTACAATGAGCAGTTCTTC
CASSRAPSGPYNEQFF
>many|.|TRBV2|TRBJ2-1
TGTGCCAGCAGTGAAAAGGGGTTTCAGTTCTTC
CASSEKGFQFF
>.|TRBD1|TRBV18|TRBJ1-6
TGTGCCAGCTCACCATGGGACAGCAACTCCTATAATTCACCCCTCCACTTT
CASSPWDSNSYNSPLHF
>many|TRBD2|TRBV24-1|TRBJ2-3
TGTGCCACCAGTGTGACTAGCGGGAGAATAGCAGATACGCAGTATTTT
CATSVTSGRIADTQYF
>.|.|TRBV6-1|TRBJ2-3
TGTGCCAGCAGTGAAACCTGGGTCACAGATACGCAGTATTTT
CASSETWVTDTQYF
>many|.|TRBV30|TRBJ2-7
TGTGCCCTACTTAAAGACGGTTTTGGAGAGCAGTACTTC
CALLKDGFGEQYF
>many|.|TRBV7-2|TRBJ2-3
TGTGCCTCAAGGGGGGGCCCAGATACGCAGTATTTT
CASRGGPDTQYF
>many|.|TRBV20-1|TRBJ1-1
TGCAGTGCTAGAGAGGAAGGGGACACTGAAGCTTTCTTT
CSAREEGDTEAFF
>few|.|TRBV7-7|TRBJ2-2
TGTGCCAGCAGCTTAGGGGGAAGTAAGACCGGGGAGCTGTTTTTT
CASSLGGSKTGELFF
>few|.|TRBV7-8|TRBJ2-2
TGTGCCAGCAGCTTACAGTCCCCCGGGGAGCTGTTTTTT
CASSLQSPGELFF
>few|.|TRBV7-9|TRBJ2-5
TGTGCCAGCAGCTCCTCCCGTTCACAGGGTTTACAAGAGACCCAGTACTTC
CASSSSRSQGLQETQYF
>many|TRBD1|TRBV12-3/TRBV12-4|TRBJ1-4
TGTGCCAGCAGCCCGAACAGGGGATTCTCCGAAAAACTGTTTTTT
CASSPNRGFSEKLFF
>many|TRBD1|TRBV20-1|TRBJ1-6
TGCAGTGCTAGCCCGGACAGGGATTCACCCCTCCACTTT
CSASPDRDSPLHF
>.|.|TRBV3-1|TRBJ2-1
TGTGCCAGCAGCCGGGTCAATGAGCAGTTCTTC
CASSRVNEQFF
>few|TRBD2|TRBV3-1|TRBJ2-1
TGTGCCAGCAGCCGGAGCGGGACGGACAATGAGCAGTTCTTC
CASSRSGTDNEQFF
>few|TRBD2|TRBV5-4|TRBJ2-1
TGTGCCAGCAGCTTGGGGGGACTAGCGGGAGATCATGAGCAGTTCTTC
CASSLGGLAGDHEQFF
>few|TRBD1|TRBV14|TRBJ1-1
TGTGCCAGCAGCCAAAGGACAGGGGACACTGAAGCTTTCTTT
CASSQRTGDTEAFF
>many|TRBD1|TRBV7-2|TRBJ1-5
TGTGCCAGCAGCTCCAGGGGGAATCAGCCCCAGCATTTT
CASSSRGNQPQHF
>many|TRBD1|TRBV12-3/TRBV12-4|TRBJ1-4
TGTGCCAGCAGTTTTGGACAGGGGGCCGCAACTAATGAAAAACTGTTTTTT
CASSFGQGAATNEKLFF
>many|TRBD1|TRBV29-1|TRBJ2-7
TGCAGCGTTCTTAATCCCGGGACAGCGTTCCACGAGCAGTACTTC
CSVLNPGTAFHEQYF
>many|.|TRBV3-1|TRBJ2-5
TGTGCCAGCAGCCGGGAGACCCAGTACTTC
CASSRETQYF